This T cell receptor (beta chain) was recovered during a study of cytomegalovirus exposure and HLA in healthy donors. General study points: Across donors, sequencing depth was assumed by presence/absence analyses to be roughly uniform. In a later analysis, parvovirus B19, influenza, CMV and Epstein-Barr virus appeared linked to several top co-occurrence clusters. Reports indicate that TCR beta sequences accurately predicted the HLA-A and HLA-B alleles of most subjects. Sequencing had likely introduced a cluster of highly shared sequence variants as an artifact.

Vbeta (60) and Jbeta (13) primers were used in the PCR. TCRdb's copy holds only in-frame clones and misses some; the assay was immunoSEQ multiplex PCR. This sample contains 200,000 or so clones. Note on this clone: As yet, its antigen is unknown.

Germline CDR1 is MGHRA and CDR2 is YSYEKL. V lost 1 base, J lost 0 bases, and 5 bases stayed unmatched. This CDR3 has 16 amino acids. The TCR sequence derives from a boy under 18 in good health and CMV-seronegative. This chain joins TRBV4-1 and TRBJ1-2, with 7 bases fitting TRBD1. Sequenced material: PBMCs. Written as DNA, the CDR3 is TGCGCCAGCAGCCAAGGGTACAGGGGATCTAACTATGGCTACACCTTC. Its protein product is CASSQGYRGSNYGYTF.